The 27 T cell receptor beta chains in this list originate from one sample, sequenced in a study of shared clonotypes between healthy human individuals (dated by TCRdb to 2020 to 2022). Preparation of the library involved the immunoSEQ multiplex PCR assay. The clones in this table, taken by TCRdb from immuneACCESS, are in-frame only. Not every clone is retained; where verified, under half of the shortfall comes from an unresolved V gene, and the cause of the rest is unknown. The table for this sample lists around 700,000 clones; 92% of them were counted only once. Together, the top ten hold approximately 22% of the sample. For the CD8 naive samples, CD45RO-negative cells were positively selected for CCR7, yielding a CD45RA+CCR7+ population from which TemRA cells were excluded. Sequenced sample: naive CD8+ T cells sorted from blood. What this sample's cell subset or site label stands for: CD45RA+CCR7+. These receptor sequences come from a man aged 30 to 45 in good health.

This rearrangement joins TRBV4-1 to TRBJ2-1, with D possibly being TRBD2 (5 bases). V dropped 1 base and J dropped 0 bases, with 10 bases sitting between them. Germline CDR1 reads MGHRA; CDR2 reads YSYEKL. This CDR3 has 16 residues. CDR3 amino acids: CASSQVPGNSYNEQFF. The CDR3 DNA reads TGCGCCAGCAGCCAAGTTCCCGGGAACTCCTACAATGAGCAGTTCTTC.

V is TRBV28 and J is TRBJ2-3; no clear D. Between the trimmed V and J ends, which lost 6 bases and 5 bases, there was a span of 15 bases. The CDR3 is made up of 14 amino acids. Germline CDR1 MDHEN, CDR2 SYDVKM. CDR3 sequence (DNA): TGTGCCAGCAGCCCCGTTAAAGTAGGAGATACGCAGTATTTT. Translated: CASSPVKVGDTQYF.

The genes are TRBV5-4 and TRBJ2-3; D perhaps matches TRBD2 (7 bases). Per the germline V gene, CDR1 is SGHNT and CDR2 is YYREEE (reference sequence). V was clipped by 2 bases and J by 1 base, with 17 bases between them. The CDR3 extends over 17 amino acids. CDR3 sequence: CASSLPAGGLRTDTQYF. In DNA form, the CDR3 reads TGTGCCAGCAGCTTACCGGCCGGGGGGCTGCGCACAGATACGCAGTATTTT.

V and J are TRBV11-2 and TRBJ2-7; D not certain. The CDR3 is 12 amino acids. Trimming stripped 2 bases from V and 5 bases from J, with 7 bases between. Germline CDR1 SGHAT, CDR2 FQNNGV. This CDR3 reads CASSLYTNEQYF. CDR3 nucleotides: TGTGCCAGCAGCTTATATACCAACGAGCAGTACTTC.

The J gene is TRBJ2-7, the V gene TRBV2; unclear D gene. Trimming pared 3 bases from V and 2 bases from J, leaving 17 bases between. CDR1 is SNHLY and CDR2 is FYNNEI in the germline V gene. The CDR3 loop spans 16 amino acids. CDR3 region: CASSEGEMKGTYEQYF. The DNA of the CDR3 is TGTGCCAGCAGTGAGGGTGAGATGAAAGGGACCTACGAGCAGTACTTC.

The chain combines TRBV29-1 with TRBJ2-1, with TRBD2 identical over 11 bases. Germline V gene sequence: CDR1 SQVTM, CDR2 ANQGSEA. This CDR3 is built from 16 residues. J gave up 5 bases and V 0 bases, and 6 bases lay outside the gene matches. CDR3 in DNA: TGCAGCGTTGAAGATCCCGGGACTAGCGGTGACAATGAGCAGTTCTTC. Translation: CSVEDPGTSGDNEQFF.

The table lists this clone with a count of one. This rearrangement joins TRBV7-8 to TRBJ2-1, with no clear D. The germline V gene encodes CDR1 SGHVS and CDR2 FQNEAQ. The CDR3 is made up of 15 amino acids. V was pared by 1 base and J by 6 bases, with 13 bases between. As DNA, the CDR3 is TGTGCCAGCAGCTTAGGTCTTCCTCTTAGCAATGAGCAGTTCTTC. As protein: CASSLGLPLSNEQFF.

The rearrangement uses TRBV11-2 and TRBJ2-3; weak D call: TRBD1 (5 bases). V gave up 1 base and J gave up 5 bases, with 19 bases separating them. This CDR3 contains 17 residues. Germline assignment: CDR1 SGHAT and CDR2 FQNNGV. Written as DNA, the CDR3 is TGTGCCAGCAGCTTAGGCCCCTCGGGCAGGGTGGAAGATACGCAGTATTTT. It yields the protein CASSLGPSGRVEDTQYF.

The chain joins TRBV4-3 to TRBJ2-3; D not certain. The V gene lost 0 bases and the J gene lost 0 bases, with 7 bases spanning the gap. The CDR3 contains 15 residues. Germline V CDR1 and CDR2: LGHNA, YSLEER. DNA for the CDR3: TGCGCCAGCAGCCAAGATAGGTCTAGCACAGATACGCAGTATTTT. Translation: CASSQDRSSTDTQYF.

The V call is TRBV28, the J call TRBJ2-1, with TRBD1 identical over 9 bases. Germline CDR1 and CDR2: MDHEN and SYDVKM. The CDR3 runs to 13 residues. The V and J ends lost 7 bases and 8 bases, in that order; junction bases with no gene match: 6. The CDR3 DNA follows: TGTGCCAGCAAACCGGGACAGGGATATGAGCAGTTCTTC. Its protein is CASKPGQGYEQFF.

The chain carries TRBV9 and TRBJ2-3; no reliable D call. V was trimmed by 1 base and J by 0 bases, leaving 12 bases between them. Germline CDR1 is SGDLS and CDR2 is YYNGEE. This CDR3 has 16 amino acids. Written as DNA, the CDR3 is TGTGCCAGCAGCGTATCGGGCGTCCCTAGCACAGATACGCAGTATTTT. This gives the protein CASSVSGVPSTDTQYF.

The rearrangement links TRBV7-3 to TRBJ2-2; 15 bases fit TRBD2. Germline V CDR1 and CDR2: SGHTA, FQGTGA. CDR3 length equals 17 residues. V was pared by 5 bases and J by 6 bases, with 7 bases of the junction left unmatched. CDR3 sequence reads: CASSPGLAGGTAGELFF. The CDR3 DNA reads TGTGCCAGCAGCCCCGGACTAGCGGGAGGGACAGCCGGGGAGCTGTTTTTT.

V gene TRBV4-3 combines with J gene TRBJ1-1; no definite D call. Germline V gene lookup returns CDR1 LGHNA and CDR2 YSLEER. V lost 0 bases and J 4 bases, leaving 12 bases between the germline ends. The CDR3 has 15 residues. This chain's CDR3 is CASSQDSGSGTEAFF. As DNA, the CDR3 is TGCGCCAGCAGCCAAGATTCGGGTTCGGGCACTGAAGCTTTCTTT.

In DNA form, the CDR3 reads TGTGCCAGCAGGGATGGGACGTCGAACGAGCAGTACTTC. It codes for CASRDGTSNEQYF. V is TRBV28 and J is TRBJ2-7, with D perhaps given as TRBD1 or TRBD2 (5 bases each). V lost 6 bases to trimming and J lost 5 bases, with 14 bases between them. From germline, CDR1 is MDHEN and CDR2 SYDVKM. This CDR3 has 13 amino acids.

The V and J genes are TRBV7-6 and TRBJ2-2; D is ambiguous. The CDR3 length is 13 residues. Germline CDR1 reads SGHVS; CDR2 reads FNYEAQ. Trimming removed 2 bases at V and 5 bases at J, with 6 bases between. This CDR3 reads CASSLYGTGELFF. In DNA form, the CDR3 reads TGTGCCAGCAGCTTATACGGGACCGGGGAGCTGTTTTTT. Full variable domain (missing parts from reference TRBV7-6 and TRBJ2-2): GAGVSQSPRYKVTKRGQDVALRCDPISGHVSLYWYRQALGQGPEFLTYFNYEAQQDKSGLPNDRFSAERPEGSISTLTIQRTEQRDSAMYRCASSLYGTGELFFGEGSRLTVL.

CDR3 nucleotide sequence: TGTGCCAGCAGTTTGAGGGGGAATCAGCCCCAGCATTTT. Its protein is CASSLRGNQPQHF. This chain uses TRBV6-5 with TRBJ1-5; the D gene is possibly TRBD1 (6 bases). V was clipped by 4 bases and J by 4 bases, with 8 bases between them. The CDR3 extends over 13 amino acids. Germline V gene sequence: CDR1 MNHEY, CDR2 SVGAGI.

The rearrangement uses TRBV28 and TRBJ1-3; D is unclear. This CDR3 has 15 amino acids. From germline, CDR1 is MDHEN and CDR2 SYDVKM. The germline V and J ends were trimmed by 5 bases and 1 base, with 12 bases remaining between them. The CDR3 sequence is CASSPPGESGNTIYF. DNA of the CDR3: TGTGCCAGCAGTCCTCCCGGTGAATCTGGAAACACCATATATTTT.

V is TRBV27 and J is TRBJ1-5; D ambiguous. The CDR3 has 14 residues. Trimming took 3 bases from V and 9 from J, leaving 15 bases between them. The germline V gene has CDR1 MNHEY and CDR2 SMNVEV (reference sequence). DNA of the CDR3: TGTGCCAGCAGTTTCCGGGGTGTTTTTTGGCCCCAGCATTTT. Protein: CASSFRGVFWPQHF.

This CDR3 is CASSPSTGNQETQYF. In DNA form, the CDR3 reads TGTGCCAGCTCACCCTCAACAGGAAACCAAGAGACCCAGTACTTC. The chain uses TRBV18 and TRBJ2-5; D possibly corresponds to TRBD1 (5 bases). This CDR3 has 15 residues. Germline loops: CDR1 KGHSH, CDR2 LQKENI. The germline V and J ends were trimmed by 3 bases and 0 bases, with 11 bases remaining between them.

This chain links TRBV7-3 with TRBJ2-3; TRBD1 aligns across 8 bases. CDR3 length equals 18 residues. Per germline, CDR1 SGHTA and CDR2 FQGTGA. The V and J ends lost 1 base and 4 bases, in that order; junction bases with no gene match: 13. Written as DNA, the CDR3 is TGTGCCAGCAGCTTAAGTAGGGGACAGGAGGCAGTATCAGATACGCAGTATTTT. As protein: CASSLSRGQEAVSDTQYF. Looking up the rest from reference TRBV7-3 and TRBJ2-3 gives the full variable domain: GAGVSQTPSNKVTEKGKYVELRCDPISGHTALYWYRQSLGQGPEFLIYFQGTGAADDSGLPNDRFFAVRPEGSVSTLKIQRTERGDSAVYLCASSLSRGQEAVSDTQYFGPGTRLTVL.

In this sample, this clone turned up a few times. Different DNA sequences within this sample yield the same CDR3. The chain uses TRBV7-6 and TRBJ2-7; TRBD2 matches 12 bases. Germline CDR1 and CDR2: SGHVS and FNYEAQ. The length of the CDR3 is 14 residues. The trim removed 4 bases at V and 3 bases at J, leaving 1 base unmatched. The CDR3 region is CASSSGLAGYEQYF. The DNA for the CDR3 is TGTGCCAGCAGCTCGGGACTAGCGGGCTACGAGCAGTACTTC. The variable domain in full, completed from reference TRBV7-6 and TRBJ2-7, reads GAGVSQSPRYKVTKRGQDVALRCDPISGHVSLYWYRQALGQGPEFLTYFNYEAQQDKSGLPNDRFSAERPEGSISTLTIQRTEQRDSAMYRCASSSGLAGYEQYFGPGTRLTVT.

This chain connects TRBV20-1 to TRBJ2-7, with D uncertain. The CDR3 loop spans 11 amino acids. Germline assignment: CDR1 DFQATT and CDR2 SNEGSKA (reference sequence). V gave up 3 bases and J gave up 5 bases, with 8 bases separating them. CDR3 bases: TGCAGTGCTAGTGGGGTCGACGAGCAGTACTTC. This gives the protein CSASGVDEQYF.

The V gene is TRBV10-3, the J gene TRBJ1-2; a possible D gene is TRBD1 (5 bases). CDR3 length: 12 residues. Trimming removed 5 bases at V and 6 bases at J, with 10 bases between. Germline loops: CDR1 ENHRY, CDR2 SYGVKD. The CDR3 sequence is CAISPGSDGYTF. CDR3 nucleotides: TGTGCCATCAGTCCAGGGTCGGATGGCTACACCTTC.

The rearrangement links TRBV18 to TRBJ2-3; maybe TRBD1 (6 bases). With 3 bases removed from V and 2 bases from J, the gap between germline ends came to 9 bases. This CDR3 has 14 residues. Germline CDR1 and CDR2: KGHSH and LQKENI. The CDR3 region has the DNA TGTGCCAGCTCACCGAGGGGGAACACAGATACGCAGTATTTT. It codes for CASSPRGNTDTQYF.

The V gene is TRBV27, the J gene TRBJ2-1; 9 bases agree with TRBD2. The CDR3 is 17 amino acids. V lost 2 bases to trimming and J lost 2 bases; unmatched junction nucleotides: 7. Germline V gene data show CDR1 as MNHEY and CDR2 as SMNVEV (reference sequence). CDR3 protein: CASSLPTTSGPYNEQFF. CDR3 coding DNA: TGTGCCAGCAGTTTACCGACTACTAGCGGGCCCTACAATGAGCAGTTCTTC.

V is TRBV29-1 and J is TRBJ2-1, with 9 bases matching TRBD1. Germline CDR1 SQVTM, CDR2 ANQGSEA. This CDR3 has 14 residues. V lost 5 bases and J lost 2; bases outside the gene matches: 4. This CDR3 is CSVPQGAAYNEQFF. The CDR3 DNA follows: TGCAGCGTTCCACAGGGGGCGGCCTACAATGAGCAGTTCTTC.

The rearrangement joins TRBV4-1 to TRBJ2-2, with 7 positions matching TRBD1. The CDR3 has 17 amino acids. CDR1 and CDR2 from the germline V gene are MGHRA and YSYEKL. V was clipped by 1 base and J by 6 bases; unmatched bases: 11. CDR3 region: CASSQGSATGASGELFF. The CDR3 nucleotides read TGCGCCAGCAGCCAAGGTTCTGCTACAGGGGCCTCCGGGGAGCTGTTTTTT.